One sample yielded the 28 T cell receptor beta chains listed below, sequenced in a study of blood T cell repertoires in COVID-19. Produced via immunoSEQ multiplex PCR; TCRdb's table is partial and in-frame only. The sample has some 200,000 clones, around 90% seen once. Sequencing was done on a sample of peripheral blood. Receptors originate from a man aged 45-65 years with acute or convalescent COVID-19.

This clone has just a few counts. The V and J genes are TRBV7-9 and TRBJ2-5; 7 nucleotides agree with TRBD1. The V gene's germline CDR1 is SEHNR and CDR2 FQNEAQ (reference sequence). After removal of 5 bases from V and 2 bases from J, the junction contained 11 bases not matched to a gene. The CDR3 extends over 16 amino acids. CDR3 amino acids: CASSPTGRTGQETQYF. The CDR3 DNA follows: TGTGCCAGCAGCCCCACAGGTCGGACAGGACAAGAGACCCAGTACTTC.

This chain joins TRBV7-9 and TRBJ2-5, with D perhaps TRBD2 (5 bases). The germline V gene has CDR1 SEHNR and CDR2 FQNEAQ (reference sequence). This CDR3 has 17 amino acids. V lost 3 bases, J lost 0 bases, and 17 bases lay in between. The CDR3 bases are TGTGCCAGCAGCTTCCTTACCCGCTTGAGGGACCAAGAGACCCAGTACTTC. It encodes CASSFLTRLRDQETQYF.

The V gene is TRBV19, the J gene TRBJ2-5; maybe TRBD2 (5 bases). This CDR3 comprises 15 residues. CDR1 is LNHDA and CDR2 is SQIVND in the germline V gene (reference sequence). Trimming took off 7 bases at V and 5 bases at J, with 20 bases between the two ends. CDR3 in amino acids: CASKSGSAGLETQYF. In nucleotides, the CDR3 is TGTGCCAGTAAGAGCGGCTCCGCCGGATTGGAGACCCAGTACTTC.

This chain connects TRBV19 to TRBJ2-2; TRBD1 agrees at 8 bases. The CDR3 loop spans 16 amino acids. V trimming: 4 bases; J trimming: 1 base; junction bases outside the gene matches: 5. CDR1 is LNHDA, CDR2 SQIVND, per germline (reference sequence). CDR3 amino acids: CASSKPGTGNTGELFF. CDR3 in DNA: TGTGCCAGTAGTAAACCCGGGACAGGGAACACCGGGGAGCTGTTTTTT.

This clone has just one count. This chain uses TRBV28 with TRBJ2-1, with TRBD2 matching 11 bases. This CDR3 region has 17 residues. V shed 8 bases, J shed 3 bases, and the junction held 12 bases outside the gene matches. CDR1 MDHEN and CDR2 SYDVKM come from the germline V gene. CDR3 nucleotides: TGTGCCAGCGAACCCATCCTAACTAGCGGGGGCTACAATGAGCAGTTCTTC. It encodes CASEPILTSGGYNEQFF.

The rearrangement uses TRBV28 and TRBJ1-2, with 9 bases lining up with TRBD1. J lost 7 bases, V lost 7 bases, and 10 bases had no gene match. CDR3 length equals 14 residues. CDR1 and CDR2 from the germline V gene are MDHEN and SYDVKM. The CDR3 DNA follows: TGTGCCAGCAACCTACAGGGGGCAGTTGTTGGCTACACCTTC. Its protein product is CASNLQGAVVGYTF.

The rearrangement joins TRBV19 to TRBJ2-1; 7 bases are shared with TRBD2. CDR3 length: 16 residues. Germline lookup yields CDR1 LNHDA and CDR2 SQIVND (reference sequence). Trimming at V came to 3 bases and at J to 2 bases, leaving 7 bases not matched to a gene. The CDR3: CASSILMGGAYNEQFF. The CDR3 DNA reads TGTGCCAGTAGTATTTTAATGGGAGGGGCCTACAATGAGCAGTTCTTC.

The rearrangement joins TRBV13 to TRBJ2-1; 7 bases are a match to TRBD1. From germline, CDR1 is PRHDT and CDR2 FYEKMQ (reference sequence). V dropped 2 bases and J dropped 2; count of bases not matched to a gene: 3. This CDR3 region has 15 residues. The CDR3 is CASSLMGQTYNEQFF. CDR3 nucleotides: TGTGCCAGCAGCTTAATGGGACAGACCTACAATGAGCAGTTCTTC.

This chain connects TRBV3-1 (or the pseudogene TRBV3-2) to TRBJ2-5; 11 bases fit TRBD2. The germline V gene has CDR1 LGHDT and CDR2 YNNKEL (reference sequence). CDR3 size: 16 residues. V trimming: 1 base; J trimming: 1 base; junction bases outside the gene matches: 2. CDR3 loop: CASSQGLAGSQETQYF. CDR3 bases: TGTGCCAGCAGCCAAGGACTAGCGGGGTCCCAAGAGACCCAGTACTTC.

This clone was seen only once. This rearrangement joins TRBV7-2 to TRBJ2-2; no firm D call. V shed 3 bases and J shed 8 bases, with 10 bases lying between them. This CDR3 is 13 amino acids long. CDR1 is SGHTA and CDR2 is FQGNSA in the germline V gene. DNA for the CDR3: TGTGCCAGCAGCTTTGACCTAGGTGGGGAGCTGTTTTTT. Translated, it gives CASSFDLGGELFF.

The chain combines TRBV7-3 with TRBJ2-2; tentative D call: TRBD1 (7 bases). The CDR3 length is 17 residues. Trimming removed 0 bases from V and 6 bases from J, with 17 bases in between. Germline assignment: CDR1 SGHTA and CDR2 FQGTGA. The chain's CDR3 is CASSLTAVQGGSGELFF. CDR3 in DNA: TGTGCCAGCAGCTTAACCGCGGTCCAGGGGGGATCCGGGGAGCTGTTTTTT. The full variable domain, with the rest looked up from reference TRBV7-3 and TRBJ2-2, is GAGVSQTPSNKVTEKGKYVELRCDPISGHTALYWYRQSLGQGPEFLIYFQGTGAADDSGLPNDRFFAVRPEGSVSTLKIQRTERGDSAVYLCASSLTAVQGGSGELFFGEGSRLTVL.

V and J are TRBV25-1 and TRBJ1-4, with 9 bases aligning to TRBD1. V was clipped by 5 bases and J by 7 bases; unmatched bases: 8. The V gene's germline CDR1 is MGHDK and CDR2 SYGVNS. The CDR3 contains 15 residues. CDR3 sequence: CASSKRDRDFEKLFF. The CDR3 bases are TGTGCCAGCAGTAAGAGGGACAGGGACTTTGAAAAACTGTTTTTT.

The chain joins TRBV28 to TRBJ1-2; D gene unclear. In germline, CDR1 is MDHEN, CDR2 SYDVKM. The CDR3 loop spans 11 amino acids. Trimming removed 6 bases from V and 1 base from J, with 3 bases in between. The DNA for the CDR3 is TGTGCCAGCAGCTATAACTATGGCTACACCTTC. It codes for CASSYNYGYTF.

The CDR3 region has the DNA TGTGCCTGGAGCGGGGGATCGAACAATGAGCAGTTCTTC. It yields the protein CAWSGGSNNEQFF. The V and J genes are TRBV30 and TRBJ2-1; the D gene is possibly TRBD2 (6 bases). V shed 3 bases and J shed 5 bases, with 11 bases lying between them. Germline CDR1 reads GTSNPN; CDR2 reads SVGIG (reference sequence). The CDR3 sequence is 13 residues long.

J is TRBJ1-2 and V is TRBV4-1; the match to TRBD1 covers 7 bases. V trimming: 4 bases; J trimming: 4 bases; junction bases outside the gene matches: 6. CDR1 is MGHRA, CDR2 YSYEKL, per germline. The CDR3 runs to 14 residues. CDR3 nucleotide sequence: TGCGCCAGCAGCCTGATGACAGGGAGCTATGGCTACACCTTC. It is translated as CASSLMTGSYGYTF.

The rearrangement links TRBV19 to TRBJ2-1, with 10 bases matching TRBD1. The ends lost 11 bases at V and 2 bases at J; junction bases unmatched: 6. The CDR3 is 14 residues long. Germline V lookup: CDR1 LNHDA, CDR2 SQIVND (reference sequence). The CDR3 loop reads CAGWDRGPYNEQFF. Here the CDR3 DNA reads TGTGCCGGGTGGGACAGGGGCCCCTACAATGAGCAGTTCTTC. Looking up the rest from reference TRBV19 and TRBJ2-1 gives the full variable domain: DGGITQSPKYLFRKEGQNVTLSCEQNLNHDAMYWYRQDPGQGLRLIYYSQIVNDFQKGDIAEGYSVSREKKESFPLTVTSAQKNPTAFYLCAGWDRGPYNEQFFGPGTRLTVL.

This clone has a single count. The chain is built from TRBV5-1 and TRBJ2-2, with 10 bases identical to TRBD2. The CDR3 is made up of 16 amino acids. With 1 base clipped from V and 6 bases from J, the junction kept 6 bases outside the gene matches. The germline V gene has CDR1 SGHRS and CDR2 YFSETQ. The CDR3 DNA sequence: TGCGCCAGCAGCTTGTTACCTAGCGGGAGTTCCGGGGAGCTGTTTTTT. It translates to CASSLLPSGSSGELFF.

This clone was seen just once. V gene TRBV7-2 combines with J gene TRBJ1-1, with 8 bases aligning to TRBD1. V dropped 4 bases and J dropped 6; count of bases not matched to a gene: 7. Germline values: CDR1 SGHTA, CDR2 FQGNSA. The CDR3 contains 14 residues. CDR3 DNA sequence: TGTGCCAGCAGCTCAAGGACAGGGATGGCTGAAGCTTTCTTT. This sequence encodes CASSSRTGMAEAFF.

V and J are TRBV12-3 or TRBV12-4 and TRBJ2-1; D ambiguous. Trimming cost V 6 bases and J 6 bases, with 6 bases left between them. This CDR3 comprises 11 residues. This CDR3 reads CASSPRNEQFF. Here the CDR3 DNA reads TGTGCCAGCAGCCCCCGCAATGAGCAGTTCTTC.

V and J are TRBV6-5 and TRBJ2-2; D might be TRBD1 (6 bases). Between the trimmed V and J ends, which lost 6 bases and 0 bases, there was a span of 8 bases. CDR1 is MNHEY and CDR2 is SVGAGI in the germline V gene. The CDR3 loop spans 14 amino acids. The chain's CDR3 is CASRTGPNTGELFF. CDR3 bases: TGTGCCAGCAGAACAGGGCCGAACACCGGGGAGCTGTTTTTT.

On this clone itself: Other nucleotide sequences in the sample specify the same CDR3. In DNA form, the CDR3 reads TGCGCCAGCAGCTTAGGACAGCTACAAGAGACCCAGTACTTC. This sequence encodes CASSLGQLQETQYF. The chain has TRBV5-1 and TRBJ2-5; a weak D match, TRBD1 (6 bases). Germline V gene sequence: CDR1 SGHRS, CDR2 YFSETQ. The CDR3 consists of 14 residues. The V end was cut by 2 bases, the J end by 2 bases, with 10 bases between.

CDR3 sequence reads: CAWTRTTTNTGELFF. The CDR3 coding sequence is TGTGCCTGGACCCGGACTACAACGAACACCGGGGAGCTGTTTTTT. The gene calls are TRBV30 and TRBJ2-2; D is perhaps TRBD2 (6 bases). CDR1 GTSNPN and CDR2 SVGIG come from the germline V gene (reference sequence). CDR3 size: 15 residues. V was shortened by 4 bases and J by 0 bases, with 12 bases between the two germline ends.

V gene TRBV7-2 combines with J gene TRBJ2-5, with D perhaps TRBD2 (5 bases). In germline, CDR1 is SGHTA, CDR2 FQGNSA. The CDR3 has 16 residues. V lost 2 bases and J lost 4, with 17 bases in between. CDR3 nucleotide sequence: TGTGCCAGCAGCTTATTGGGGAATACGCGGGTAGAGACCCAGTACTTC. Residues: CASSLLGNTRVETQYF.

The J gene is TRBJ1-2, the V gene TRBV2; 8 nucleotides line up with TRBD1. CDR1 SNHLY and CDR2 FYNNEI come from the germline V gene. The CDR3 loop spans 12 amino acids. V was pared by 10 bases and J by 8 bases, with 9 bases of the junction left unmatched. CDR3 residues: CATPDRVFGYTF. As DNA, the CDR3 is TGTGCCACTCCGGACAGGGTCTTCGGCTACACCTTC.

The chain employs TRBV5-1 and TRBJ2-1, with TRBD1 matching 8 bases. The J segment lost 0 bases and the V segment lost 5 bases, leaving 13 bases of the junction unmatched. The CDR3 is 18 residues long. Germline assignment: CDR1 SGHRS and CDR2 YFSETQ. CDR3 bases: TGCGCCAGCAGTTGGGACCAATACAGGGGGAGCTCCTACAATGAGCAGTTCTTC. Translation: CASSWDQYRGSSYNEQFF.

The CDR3 DNA sequence: TGCGCCAGCAGCTTCAGAGGGGGGAACACTGAAGCTTTCTTT. Translating it yields CASSFRGGNTEAFF. This chain links TRBV5-1 with TRBJ1-1, with D tentatively TRBD1 (6 bases). With 2 bases removed from V and 1 base from J, the gap between germline ends came to 9 bases. The germline V gene has CDR1 SGHRS and CDR2 YFSETQ. CDR3 size: 14 residues.

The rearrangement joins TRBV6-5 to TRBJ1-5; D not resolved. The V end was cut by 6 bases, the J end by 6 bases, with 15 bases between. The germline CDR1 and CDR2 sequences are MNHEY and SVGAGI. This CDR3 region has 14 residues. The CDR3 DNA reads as TGTGCCAGCAGGACGGGCGGGGTATCTCAGCCCCAGCATTTT. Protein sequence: CASRTGGVSQPQHF.

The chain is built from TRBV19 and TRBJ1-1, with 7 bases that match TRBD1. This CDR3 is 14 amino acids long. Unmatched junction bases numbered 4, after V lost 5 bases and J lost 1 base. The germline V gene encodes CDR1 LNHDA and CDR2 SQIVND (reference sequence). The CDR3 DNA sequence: TGTGCCAGTAGTGCGAGGGGGCGGAACACTGAAGCTTTCTTT. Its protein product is CASSARGRNTEAFF.